This entry is about one T cell receptor (beta chain). This clonotype was detected many times. Its antigen is not yet known. No much larger clone is present one base from it, and per-base qualities are unavailable. In the germline V gene (reference sequence), CDR1 corresponds to SEHNR and CDR2 to FQNEAQ. The CDR3 starts with the cysteine, ends with the phenylalanine, and has 13 residues. The DNA shown is the 39-base CDR3, in frame from base 1. The V end gives up 4 bases and the J end 5 bases, leaving 4 bases in the junction not matched to a gene. Preparation of the library involved RT-PCR. TCRdb names Illumina HiSeq 2500 as the instrument used. TCRdb reworked the public reads: Q25 trimming with fastp, MiXCR clone assembly, productive beta chains retained. Rows are unified per CDR3 protein, each entry keeping the most common DNA and genes. Across this sample there are hundreds of thousands of distinct CDR3 sequences, with 18% seen only once. The ten largest clones represent 11% of the sample.

The data belong to a study of response to subunit inactivated influenza vaccine (dated by TCRdb to between 2018 and 2020). Background on the whole study: The study used deep quantitative T cell receptor repertoire profiling to track responses to a trivalent subunit inactivated influenza vaccine. Points the paper makes about the study in general: It was suggested by the authors that each seasonal influenza vaccination may recruit only a limited number of new T cells.

Specimen: PBMCs from blood, collected about 5 days after vaccination. The origin of this receptor is a man between 50 and 59 years old who received an inactivated influenza vaccine. Donor details come from another sample of the same person, matched by shared clones. The chain employs TRBV7-9 and TRBJ2-5, and TRBD2 aligns with 7 junction nucleotides. The bases are TGTGCCAGCAGCTCACGGGACTACGAGACCCAGTACTTC. Its coded protein is CASSSRDYETQYF.